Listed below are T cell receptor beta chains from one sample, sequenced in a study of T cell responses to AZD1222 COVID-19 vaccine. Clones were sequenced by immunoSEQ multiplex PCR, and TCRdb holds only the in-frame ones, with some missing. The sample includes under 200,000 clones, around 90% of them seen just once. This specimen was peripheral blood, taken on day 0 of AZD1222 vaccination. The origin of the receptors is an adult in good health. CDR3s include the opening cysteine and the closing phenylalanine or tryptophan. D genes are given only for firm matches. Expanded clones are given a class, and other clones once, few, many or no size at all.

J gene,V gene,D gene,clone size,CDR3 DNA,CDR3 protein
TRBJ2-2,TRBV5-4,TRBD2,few,TGTGCCAGCAGCCCCCCGCCAGCGGGAGGGCCTGCGGTGGAGCTGTTTTTT,CASSPPPAGGPAVELFF
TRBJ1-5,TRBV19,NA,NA,TGTGCCAGTAGTGGAACAGGGCGACAGCCCCAGCATTTT,CASSGTGRQPQHF
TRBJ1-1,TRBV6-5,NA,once,TGTGCCAGCACTCTAGGCCCCCTGGGTGAAGCTTTCTTT,CASTLGPLGEAFF
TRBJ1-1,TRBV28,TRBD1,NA,TGTGCCAGCAAGATACTGGGACAGATGAGGGCTTTCTTT,CASKILGQMRAFF
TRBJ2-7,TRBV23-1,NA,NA,TGCGCCAGCAGTCGAGGAAGGGACGCTGCCTACGAGCAGTACTTC,CASSRGRDAAYEQYF
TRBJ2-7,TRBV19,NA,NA,TGTGCCAGTAGTACTGGGGCAGGATACGAGCAGTACTTC,CASSTGAGYEQYF
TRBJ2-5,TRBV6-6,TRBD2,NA,TGTGCCAGCAGTTACGACTTGGGGGAGGGGACCCAGTACTTC,CASSYDLGEGTQYF
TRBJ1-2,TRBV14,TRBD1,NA,TGTGCCAGCAGCCATGGGACAGGGGGCACTTACGGTCTTAACTATGGCTACACCTTC,CASSHGTGGTYGLNYGYTF
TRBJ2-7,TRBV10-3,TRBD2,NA,TGTGCCATCAGTGAGTCTTGGGCGGGGGTTCGGACCTACGAGCAGTACTTC,CAISESWAGVRTYEQYF
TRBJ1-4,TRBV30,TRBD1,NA,TGTGCCTGGAGTACGACAGGGTATGCAACTAATGAAAAACTGTTTTTT,CAWSTTGYATNEKLFF
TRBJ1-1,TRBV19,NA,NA,TGTGCCAGTACAGGAACAACTGAAGCTTTCTTT,CASTGTTEAFF
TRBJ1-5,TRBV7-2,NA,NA,TGTGCCAGCAGCTTAGGCTTTAATCAGCCCCAGCATTTT,CASSLGFNQPQHF
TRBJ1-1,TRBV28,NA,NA,TGTGCCAGCAGTGGGCCGGGATGGACTGAAGCTTTCTTT,CASSGPGWTEAFF
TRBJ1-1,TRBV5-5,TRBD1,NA,TGTGCCAGCAGCTTCCGGGACAGGGAGTCCACTGAAGCTTTCTTT,CASSFRDRESTEAFF
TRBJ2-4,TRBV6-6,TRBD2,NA,TGTGCCAGCAGTCCCAATAGCGGGGGGGCAGCCAAAAACATTCAGTACTTC,CASSPNSGGAAKNIQYF
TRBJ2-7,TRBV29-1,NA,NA,TGCAGCGTGACACAGGCGACCGGTTCCTACGAGCAGTACTTC,CSVTQATGSYEQYF
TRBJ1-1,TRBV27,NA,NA,TGTGCCAGCGGGGCTGAAGGGCGGGGCACTGAAGCTTTCTTT,CASGAEGRGTEAFF
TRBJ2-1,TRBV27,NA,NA,TGTGCCAGCAGTCCGAGAACCGAACGGGACAATGAGCAGTTCTTC,CASSPRTERDNEQFF
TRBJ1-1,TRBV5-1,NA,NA,TGCGCCAGCAGCTTCGATTCGGGAGGTGGTGAAGCTTTCTTT,CASSFDSGGGEAFF
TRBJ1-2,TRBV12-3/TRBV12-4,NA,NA,TGTGCCAGCAGTTTTATTGGGGAAGGCTACACCTTC,CASSFIGEGYTF
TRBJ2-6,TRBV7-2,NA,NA,TGTGCCAGCAGCTCAAGCTCTGGGGCCAACGTCCTGACTTTC,CASSSSSGANVLTF
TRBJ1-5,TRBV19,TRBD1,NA,TGTGCCAGTAGTGACAGGGGCAATCAGCCCCAGCATTTT,CASSDRGNQPQHF
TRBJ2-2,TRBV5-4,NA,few,TGTGCCAGCAGTTATGACAGGACCACCGGGGAGCTGTTTTTT,CASSYDRTTGELFF
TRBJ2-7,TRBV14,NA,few,TGTGCCAGCAGCCAAGAGAGACTAAGTGAGCAGTACTTC,CASSQERLSEQYF
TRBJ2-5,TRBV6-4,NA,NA,TGTGCCAGCAATGGCGGGGGGCAGGGGGCCGAGACCCAGTACTTC,CASNGGGQGAETQYF
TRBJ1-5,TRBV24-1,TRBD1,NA,TGTGCCACCAGTATGGGGACAGACCATCAGCCCCAGCATTTT,CATSMGTDHQPQHF
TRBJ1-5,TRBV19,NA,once,TGTGCCAGTAGGGACAGCCTTTTCAATCAGCCCCAGCATTTT,CASRDSLFNQPQHF
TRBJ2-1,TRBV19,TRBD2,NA,TGTGCCAGTCTCCCCTGCTGCGGGCTAGCGGGAGACAATGAGCAGTTCTTC,CASLPCCGLAGDNEQFF
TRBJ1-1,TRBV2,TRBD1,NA,TGTGGGGACAGGGAGAACACTGAAGCTTTCTTT,CGDRENTEAFF
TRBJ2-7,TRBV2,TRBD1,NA,TGTGCCAGCAGTCTGGACAGGAGCTACGAGCAGTACTTC,CASSLDRSYEQYF
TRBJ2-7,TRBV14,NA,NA,TGTGCCAGCAGCCAAGATTGGGTCACCGCGGGCACTTCCTACGAGCAGTACTTC,CASSQDWVTAGTSYEQYF
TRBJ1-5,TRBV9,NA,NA,TGTGCCAGCAGCCCTAATGTCCAGCCCCAGCATTTT,CASSPNVQPQHF
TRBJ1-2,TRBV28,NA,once,TGTGCCAGCAGTCCCGACCAAGGTGGCTACACCTTC,CASSPDQGGYTF
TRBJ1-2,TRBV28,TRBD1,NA,TGTGCCAGCAGTCGGACAGGGATCTATGGCTACACCTTC,CASSRTGIYGYTF
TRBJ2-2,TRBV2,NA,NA,TGTGCCAGCATGAAGGAGGGGGTCCCCGGGGAGCTGTTTTTT,CASMKEGVPGELFF
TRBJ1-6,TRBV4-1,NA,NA,TGCGCCAGCAGCCAAGGGAGGGGTACGGGTTCACCCCTCCACTTT,CASSQGRGTGSPLHF